The clone carrying this TCR beta chain was found a few times. The data derive from a study of identical twins. TCRdb passed the 5' RACE reads through MiXCR, listing each CDR3 protein once. The repertoire holds nearly 650,000 distinct CDR3 sequences, about 7.6% seen once, with 1.6% in the top ten. V was cut by 0 bases and J by 8 bases, with 4 bases left in between. The CDR3 totals 12 residues. Germline V gene sequence: CDR1 SGHDN, CDR2 FVKESK. This same sample was also taken into another study, of yellow fever vaccine responses in identical twins.

The sequencing sample was made of PBMCs. This chain connects TRBV14 to TRBJ2-2; no definite D call. This TCR was sampled from a woman under 30 in good health. The CDR3: CASSQEVGELFF. CDR3 DNA: TGTGCCAGCAGCCAAGAAGTGGGGGAGCTGTTTTTT. Filled out from reference TRBV14 and TRBJ2-2, the complete variable domain reads EAGVTQFPSHSVIEKGQTVTLRCDPISGHDNLYWYRRVMGKEIKFLLHFVKESKQDESGMPNNRFLAERTGGTYSTLKVQPAELEDSGVYFCASSQEVGELFFGEGSRLTVL.